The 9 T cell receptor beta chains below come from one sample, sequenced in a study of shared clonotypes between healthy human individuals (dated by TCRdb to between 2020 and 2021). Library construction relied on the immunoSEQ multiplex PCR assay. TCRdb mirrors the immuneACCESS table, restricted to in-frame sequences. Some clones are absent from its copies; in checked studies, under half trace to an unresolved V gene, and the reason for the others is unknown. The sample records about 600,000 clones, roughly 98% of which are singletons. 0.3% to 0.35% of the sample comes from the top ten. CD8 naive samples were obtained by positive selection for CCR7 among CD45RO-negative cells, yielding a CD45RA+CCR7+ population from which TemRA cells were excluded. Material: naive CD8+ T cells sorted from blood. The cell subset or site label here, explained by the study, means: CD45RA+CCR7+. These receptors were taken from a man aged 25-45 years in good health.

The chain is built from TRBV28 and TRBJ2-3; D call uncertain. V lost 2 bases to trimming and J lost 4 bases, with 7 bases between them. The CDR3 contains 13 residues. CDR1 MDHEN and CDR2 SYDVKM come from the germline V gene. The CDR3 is CASSLARADTQYF. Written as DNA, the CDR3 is TGTGCCAGCAGTTTAGCGAGAGCAGATACGCAGTATTTT.

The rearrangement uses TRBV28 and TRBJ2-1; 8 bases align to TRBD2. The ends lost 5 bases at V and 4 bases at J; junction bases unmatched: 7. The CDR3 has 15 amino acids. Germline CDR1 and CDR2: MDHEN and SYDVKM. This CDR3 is CASSPGTSIYNEQFF. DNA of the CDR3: TGTGCCAGCAGTCCCGGGACTAGTATTTACAATGAGCAGTTCTTC.

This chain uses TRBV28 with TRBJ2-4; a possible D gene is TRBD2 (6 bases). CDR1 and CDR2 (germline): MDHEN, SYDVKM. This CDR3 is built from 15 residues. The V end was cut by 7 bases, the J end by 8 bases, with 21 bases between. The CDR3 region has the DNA TGTGCCAGCATCAGCATCGGGGGTGGAAGGGACATTCAGTACTTC. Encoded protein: CASISIGGGRDIQYF.

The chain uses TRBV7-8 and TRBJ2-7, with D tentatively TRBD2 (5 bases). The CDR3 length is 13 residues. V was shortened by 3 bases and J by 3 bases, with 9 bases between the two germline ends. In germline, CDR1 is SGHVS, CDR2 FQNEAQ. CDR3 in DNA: TGTGCCAGCAGCTTGCTGGGGAGCTACGAGCAGTACTTC. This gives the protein CASSLLGSYEQYF.

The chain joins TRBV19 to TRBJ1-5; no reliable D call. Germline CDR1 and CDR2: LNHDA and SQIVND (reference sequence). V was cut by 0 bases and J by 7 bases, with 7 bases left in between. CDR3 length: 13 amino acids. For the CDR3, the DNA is TGTGCCAGTAGTATAGATGTTCAACAGCCCCAGCATTTT. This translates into CASSIDVQQPQHF.

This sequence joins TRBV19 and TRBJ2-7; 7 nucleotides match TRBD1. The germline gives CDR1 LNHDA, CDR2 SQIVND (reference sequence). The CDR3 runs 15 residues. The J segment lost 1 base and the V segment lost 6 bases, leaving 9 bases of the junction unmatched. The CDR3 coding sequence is TGTGCCAGTAGCGTCCGGGACAGCCTATCCTACGAGCAGTACTTC. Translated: CASSVRDSLSYEQYF. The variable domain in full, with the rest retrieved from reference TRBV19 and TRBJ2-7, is DGGITQSPKYLFRKEGQNVTLSCEQNLNHDAMYWYRQDPGQGLRLIYYSQIVNDFQKGDIAEGYSVSREKKESFPLTVTSAQKNPTAFYLCASSVRDSLSYEQYFGPGTRLTVT.

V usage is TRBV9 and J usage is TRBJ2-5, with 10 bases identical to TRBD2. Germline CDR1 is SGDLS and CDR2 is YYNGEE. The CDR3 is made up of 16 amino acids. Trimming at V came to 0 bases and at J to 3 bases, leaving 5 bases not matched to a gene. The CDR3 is CASSVEASGRKETQYF. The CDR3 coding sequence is TGTGCCAGCAGCGTAGAGGCTAGCGGGAGAAAAGAGACCCAGTACTTC.

The CDR3 nucleotides are TGTGCCAGCAGCCCATCTAGCGGGGCCTACAATGAGCAGTTCTTC. Its translation is CASSPSSGAYNEQFF. The rearrangement links TRBV6-4 to TRBJ2-1; 9 positions agree with TRBD2. The CDR3 consists of 15 residues. J gave up 2 bases and V 6 bases, and 5 bases lay outside the gene matches. Germline V gene data show CDR1 as MRHNA and CDR2 as SNTAGT.

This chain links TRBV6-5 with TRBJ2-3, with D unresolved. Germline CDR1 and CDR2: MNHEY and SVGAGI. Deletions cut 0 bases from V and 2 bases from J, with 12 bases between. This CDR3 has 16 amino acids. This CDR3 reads CASSYSSRGVTDTQYF. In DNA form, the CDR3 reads TGTGCCAGCAGTTACTCATCAAGAGGCGTCACAGATACGCAGTATTTT.